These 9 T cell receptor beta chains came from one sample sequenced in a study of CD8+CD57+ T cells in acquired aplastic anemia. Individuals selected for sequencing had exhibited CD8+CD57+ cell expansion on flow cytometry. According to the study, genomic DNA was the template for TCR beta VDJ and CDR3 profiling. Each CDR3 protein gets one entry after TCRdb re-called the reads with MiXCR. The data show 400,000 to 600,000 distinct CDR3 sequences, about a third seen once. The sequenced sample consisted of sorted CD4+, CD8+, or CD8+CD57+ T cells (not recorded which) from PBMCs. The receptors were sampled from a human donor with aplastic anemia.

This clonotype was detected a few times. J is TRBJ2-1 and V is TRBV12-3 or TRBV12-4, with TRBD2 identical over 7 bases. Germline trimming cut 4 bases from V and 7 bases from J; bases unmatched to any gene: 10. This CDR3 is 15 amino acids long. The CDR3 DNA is TGTGCCAGCAGTTCCGGACTAGTTGTGGAAAATGAGCAGTTCTTC. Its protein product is CASSSGLVVENEQFF.

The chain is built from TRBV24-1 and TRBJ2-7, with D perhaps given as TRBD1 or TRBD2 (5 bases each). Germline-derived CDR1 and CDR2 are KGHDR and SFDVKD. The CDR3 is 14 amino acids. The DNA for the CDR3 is TGTGCTACCCGGTCAGGGACGCTCTCCTACGAGCAGTACTTC. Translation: CATRSGTLSYEQYF.

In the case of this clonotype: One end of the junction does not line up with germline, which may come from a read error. The CDR3 region has the DNA TGCGCCAGCGTTGACAGGGGAGGCACCGGGGAACTGTTTTTT. Its translation is CASVDRGGTGELFF. The chain combines TRBV5-1 with TRBJ2-2; 8 nucleotides match TRBD1. This CDR3 has 14 amino acids. Germline loops: CDR1 SGHRS, CDR2 YFSETQ.

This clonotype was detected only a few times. CDR3 DNA sequence: TGCGCCAGCAGCCCCCCCAACACTGAAGAAGCTTTCTTT. This encodes CASSPPNTEEAFF. V gene TRBV4-1 combines with J gene TRBJ1-1; D is unresolved. CDR1 MGHRA and CDR2 YSYEKL come from the germline V gene. Trimming shortened V by 4 bases and J by 8 bases, and 14 bases separated the two germline ends. CDR3 length: 13 amino acids.

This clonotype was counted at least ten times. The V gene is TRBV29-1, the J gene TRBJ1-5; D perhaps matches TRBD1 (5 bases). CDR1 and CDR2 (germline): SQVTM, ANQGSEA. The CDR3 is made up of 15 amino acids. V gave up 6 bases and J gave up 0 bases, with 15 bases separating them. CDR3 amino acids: CSVTLDNDSNQPQHF. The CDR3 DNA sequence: TGCAGCGTCACCCTGGACAACGATAGCAATCAGCCCCAGCATTTT.

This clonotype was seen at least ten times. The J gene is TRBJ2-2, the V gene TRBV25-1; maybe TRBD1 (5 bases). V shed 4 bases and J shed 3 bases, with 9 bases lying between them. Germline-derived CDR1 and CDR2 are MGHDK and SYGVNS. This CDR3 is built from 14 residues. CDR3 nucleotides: TGTGCCAGCAGTGGATTAGGGGACACCGGGGAGCTGTTTTTT. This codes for CASSGLGDTGELFF.

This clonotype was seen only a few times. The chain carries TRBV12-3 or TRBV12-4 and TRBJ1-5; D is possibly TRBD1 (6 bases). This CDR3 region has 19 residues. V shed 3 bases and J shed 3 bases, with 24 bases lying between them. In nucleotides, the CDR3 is TGTGCCAGCAGTTTCGCGCCCCGCCCGACAGGCGAAGCCAATCAGCCCCAGCATTTT. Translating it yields CASSFAPRPTGEANQPQHF.

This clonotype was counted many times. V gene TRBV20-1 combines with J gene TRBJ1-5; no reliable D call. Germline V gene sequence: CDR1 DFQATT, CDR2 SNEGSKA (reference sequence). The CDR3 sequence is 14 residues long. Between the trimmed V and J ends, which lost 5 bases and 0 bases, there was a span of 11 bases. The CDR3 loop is CSASTLDSNQPQHF. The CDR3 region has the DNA TGCAGTGCTTCGACCTTAGATAGCAATCAGCCCCAGCATTTT.

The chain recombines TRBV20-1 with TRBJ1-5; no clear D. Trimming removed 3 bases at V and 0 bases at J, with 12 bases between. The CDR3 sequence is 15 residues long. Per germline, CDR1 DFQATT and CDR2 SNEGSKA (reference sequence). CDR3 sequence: CSASSGIYSNQPQHF. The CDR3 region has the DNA TGCAGTGCTAGTTCCGGGATTTATAGCAATCAGCCCCAGCATTTT.